Listed here is a single T cell receptor (beta chain). Its antigen is unknown. This sample stems from a study of cytomegalovirus exposure and HLA in healthy donors. About the research overall: According to later analysis, the same platform produced the 120 validation and around 730 first-cohort repertoires. Notes on the study in general: Researchers reported that a few CMV-associated chains were confirmed in vitro as CMV antigen-specific. Rarity marked most TCR sequences, yet some public TCRs occurred in many donors.

Some clones are missing from TCRdb's copy, which holds only in-frame ones; the method was immunoSEQ multiplex PCR. The sample lists 150,000 or so clones; roughly nine tenths were seen once. Among the roughly 110 subjects of the validation cohort, separate from the approximately 670-subject first cohort, were the donors. Germline CDR1 SGHTA, CDR2 FQGNSA. This CDR3 is built from 13 residues. Trimming cost V 3 bases and J 2 bases, with 7 bases left between them. This receptor was identified in a woman between 18 and 29 years old in good health and CMV-seropositive. This chain connects TRBV7-2 to TRBJ2-5; maybe TRBD2 (5 bases). The sequenced material came from PBMCs. The CDR3 DNA sequence: TGTGCCAGCAGCTTGCGAGGGCAAGAGACCCAGTACTTC. Translating it yields CASSLRGQETQYF. Full variable domain (rest looked up from reference TRBV7-2 and TRBJ2-5): GAGVSQSPSNKVTEKGKDVELRCDPISGHTALYWYRQSLGQGLEFLIYFQGNSAPDKSGLPSDRFSAERTGGSVSTLTIQRTQQEDSAVYLCASSLRGQETQYFGPGTRLLVL.